This T cell receptor beta chain was profiled in a study of T cells in Graves' hyperthyroidism and ophthalmopathy (dated by TCRdb to between 2018 and 2021). For the study in its entirety: Peripheral blood was collected at initial diagnosis, before any treatment. After sampling, hyperthyroidism patients received methimazole starting at 30 mg daily, and ophthalmopathy patients received high-dose intravenous methylprednisolone. To identify distinguishing TCR V-J signatures, a discovery cohort of around 100 patients was used, comprising roughly 45 with Graves' ophthalmopathy and under 60 with stable Graves' hyperthyroidism. According to the paper, TCR Vbeta CDR3 sequencing was carried out on around 140 peripheral blood samples, which came from fewer than 50 ophthalmopathy, around 74 hyperthyroidism and some 17 progressor patients. In several Graves' hyperthyroidism patients, the study also compared T-cell repertoires from thyroid tissue with T-cell repertoires from blood. Whether ophthalmopathy could be predicted prospectively was tested in an independent validation cohort made up of 18 to 20 hyperthyroidism patients plus 17 patients who later progressed to ophthalmopathy. For training and testing, the 95 to 100 patients in the discovery cohort were randomly divided in a 7:3 ratio. General conclusions and limits of the study: Most expanded thyroid clonotypes (frequency above 0.001) were also detected in blood, a finding suggesting that blood repertoires may reflect thyroid immune responses. In validation, progression to ophthalmopathy was predicted by the model with roughly 71% sensitivity and under 85% specificity, a median of about 6 months before onset. In cross-validation, a model built on a 13 V-J signature told ophthalmopathy apart from stable hyperthyroidism with 85% to 90% sensitivity and roughly 82% specificity, and in testing the same model reached 80%/75%. No statistical method was used to set the sample size in advance, and investigators knew the group allocation.

The trim is 7 bases for V and 7 bases for J, with a gap of 19 bases between the germline ends. The CDR3 holds 14 amino acids from the cysteine to the phenylalanine. The CDR3 DNA has 42 bases and is translated from base 1. CDR1 and CDR2 (MDHEN, SYDVKM) derive from the germline V gene. The TCR beta CDR3 regions were amplified from the RNA transcripts. A first-round RT-PCR of the TCR CDR3 used the HTBI primer set with the Qiagen OneStep RT-PCR kit. Libraries were constructed in a second round of multiplex PCR, after which size selection and purification were performed. Sequencing of the libraries was done on an Illumina HiSeq2000 using paired-end 100 bp reads. The paper's processing steps were these. SOAPnuke was used to process the raw data, with reads discarded if the reads contained adapters or uncalled bases, had a mean Phred below 15, or lacked an exact constant-primer or identifier match. COPE v1.2.5 was used to merge the high-quality paired reads, and each unique nucleotide sequence was defined as a clonotype. MiTCR v1.1 was used to align the clonotypes against IMGT TRBV, TRBD and TRBJ reference segments. Only V-J combinations with frequency above 0.0001, covering 99.2% of repertoires, were analysed. A TCS score was defined as the ratio of F50 (clonal expansion) to E x V (chaos), with BLOSUM62-based TCRdist applied between CDR3 peptides within each V-J. Welch's t-statistics and random forest reduced some 510 V-J features to roughly 13, which were used in a naive Bayes classifier (R e1071). The similarity between thyroid and blood repertoires was quantified using the Morisita-Horn index. TCRdb redid the processing of the public reads, applying fastp at Q25 and MiXCR, and retained in-frame beta chains. Duplicate CDR3 protein sequences are folded into a single record with the most common DNA and genes. TCRdb, not the original authors, processed these V and J calls. This sample holds fewer than 750,000 distinct CDR3 sequences; over 12% were observed only once. The ten largest clones take up about 4.5% of the sample.

Moderately to severely active disease, a Clinical Activity Score of at least 3, a NOSPECS grade of at least 4, and a duration under 3 months were present in ophthalmopathy patients. Exclusion was applied to patients with uncontrolled infections, other autoimmune diseases, pregnancy or lactation. Diagnoses relied on clinical symptoms, serum thyroxine and TRAb, thyroid ultrasound and orbital computed tomography. PBMCs were isolated from 7.5 to 10 ml of fresh peripheral blood by Ficoll-Paque density gradient centrifugation. Total RNA was extracted with Trizol reagent, and quality was checked on an Agilent 2100 Bioanalyzer. This clonotype was counted ten times or more. Its antigen remains undetermined. Base qualities are not provided; no much larger clone lies one nucleotide away.

Recombination linked TRBV28 to TRBJ1-2; tentative D gene TRBD1, with 6 bases matching. This sequence was found in a middle-aged woman with Graves' ophthalmopathy. Material for sequencing was blood. The CDR3 protein is CASTYADSRLGYTF. Here is the DNA: TGTGCCAGCACCTACGCGGACAGTCGACTTGGCTACACCTTC.